The rows below give T cell receptor beta chains drawn from one sample of a study of cytomegalovirus exposure and HLA in healthy donors. The table came from immunoSEQ multiplex PCR; TCRdb's copy has only in-frame clones and leaves some out. The table records roughly 160,000 clones, 85% of them present only once. Material for sequencing was PBMCs. The receptor source for this set is a boy aged 2 to 10 in good health and CMV-seronegative. CDR3s include the opening cysteine and the closing phenylalanine or tryptophan. The D gene is left open where the match is weak. Rows may omit the clone size; those that give it use once, few, many or a size class.

j_call: TRBJ2-2
d_call: .
clone_size: .
v_call: TRBV19
cdr3_aa: CASSIRAGATGELFF
cdr3_nt: TGTGCCAGTAGTATAAGGGCAGGGGCGACCGGGGAGCTGTTTTTT

j_call: TRBJ2-5
d_call: .
clone_size: .
v_call: TRBV11-2
cdr3_aa: CASNHRAIQETQYF
cdr3_nt: TGTGCCAGCAACCACAGGGCGATCCAAGAGACCCAGTACTTC

j_call: TRBJ2-1
d_call: TRBD2
clone_size: .
v_call: TRBV19
cdr3_aa: CASSIEAAGIYNEQFF
cdr3_nt: TGTGCCAGTAGTATAGAAGCAGCGGGGATCTACAATGAGCAGTTCTTC

j_call: TRBJ1-4
d_call: .
clone_size: .
v_call: TRBV30
cdr3_aa: CAWDGGEKLFF
cdr3_nt: TGTGCCTGGGACGGGGGTGAAAAACTGTTTTTT

j_call: TRBJ1-2
d_call: TRBD1
clone_size: .
v_call: TRBV5-1
cdr3_aa: CASSGIMPGQADYTF
cdr3_nt: TGCGCCAGCAGCGGAATAATGCCGGGACAGGCCGACTACACCTTC

j_call: TRBJ1-6
d_call: .
clone_size: .
v_call: TRBV6-5
cdr3_aa: CASSYSQPGTPLHF
cdr3_nt: TGTGCCAGCAGTTACTCTCAGCCCGGGACTCCCCTCCACTTT

j_call: TRBJ2-1
d_call: .
clone_size: .
v_call: TRBV5-1
cdr3_aa: CASSYGEEQFF
cdr3_nt: TGCGCCAGCAGCTATGGGGAGGAGCAGTTCTTC

j_call: TRBJ2-7
d_call: .
clone_size: .
v_call: TRBV6-1
cdr3_aa: CASSAQIREMGDPYEQYF
cdr3_nt: TGTGCCAGCAGTGCCCAAATCCGGGAAATGGGCGACCCCTACGAGCAGTACTTC

j_call: TRBJ1-1
d_call: TRBD1
clone_size: few
v_call: TRBV7-9
cdr3_aa: CASSRQGSQLREAFF
cdr3_nt: TGTGCCAGCAGCAGACAGGGTTCCCAGCTCCGTGAAGCTTTCTTT

j_call: TRBJ2-2
d_call: TRBD1
clone_size: .
v_call: TRBV4-1
cdr3_aa: CASSQGGQGRELFF
cdr3_nt: TGCGCCAGCAGCCAGGGAGGACAGGGCCGGGAGCTGTTTTTT

j_call: TRBJ2-1
d_call: TRBD2
clone_size: .
v_call: TRBV2
cdr3_aa: CASSRETASGRRLYNEQFF
cdr3_nt: TGTGCCAGCAGCCGTGAGACGGCTAGCGGGAGGCGCCTCTACAATGAGCAGTTCTTC

j_call: TRBJ2-7
d_call: TRBD2
clone_size: few
v_call: TRBV2
cdr3_aa: CATGPGGMPYEQYF
cdr3_nt: TGTGCCACTGGCCCCGGGGGGATGCCCTATGAGCAGTACTTC

j_call: TRBJ2-7
d_call: TRBD2
clone_size: .
v_call: TRBV4-1
cdr3_aa: CASSQESEREWIEQYF
cdr3_nt: TGCGCCAGCAGCCAAGAGTCGGAGCGGGAGTGGATCGAGCAGTACTTC

j_call: TRBJ2-5
d_call: TRBD2
clone_size: .
v_call: TRBV5-1
cdr3_aa: CASRPPGGPDQETQYF
cdr3_nt: TGCGCCAGCAGGCCCCCGGGAGGGCCCGACCAAGAGACCCAGTACTTC

j_call: TRBJ1-1
d_call: TRBD1
clone_size: .
v_call: TRBV27
cdr3_aa: CASSTRGRRAFF
cdr3_nt: TGTGCCAGCAGTACTAGGGGGCGTCGAGCTTTCTTT

j_call: TRBJ1-5
d_call: .
clone_size: .
v_call: TRBV28
cdr3_aa: CASSLAASADQPQHF
cdr3_nt: TGTGCCAGCAGTTTGGCGGCATCAGCGGATCAGCCCCAGCATTTT

j_call: TRBJ1-6
d_call: .
clone_size: .
v_call: TRBV6-1
cdr3_aa: CASSEEGLANSPLHF
cdr3_nt: TGTGCCAGCAGTGAAGAGGGTTTAGCGAATTCACCCCTCCACTTT

j_call: TRBJ2-5
d_call: TRBD2
clone_size: .
v_call: TRBV11-1
cdr3_aa: CASSIRLAGETQYF
cdr3_nt: TGTGCCAGCAGCATCCGACTAGCGGGAGAGACCCAGTACTTC

j_call: TRBJ1-1
d_call: .
clone_size: .
v_call: TRBV28
cdr3_aa: CASSLGQGLNTEAFF
cdr3_nt: TGTGCCAGCAGTTTAGGGCAGGGGCTGAACACTGAAGCTTTCTTT

j_call: TRBJ2-1
d_call: TRBD2
clone_size: .
v_call: TRBV7-9
cdr3_aa: CASSRRKVSSGKDNEQFF
cdr3_nt: TGTGCCAGCAGCCGCCGAAAGGTTTCTAGCGGGAAAGACAATGAGCAGTTCTTC

j_call: TRBJ2-2
d_call: .
clone_size: .
v_call: TRBV2
cdr3_aa: CASSAFTGELFF
cdr3_nt: TGTGCCAGCAGTGCCTTCACCGGGGAGCTGTTTTTT

j_call: TRBJ2-1
d_call: TRBD2
clone_size: few
v_call: TRBV19
cdr3_aa: CASLGGSYEQFF
cdr3_nt: TGTGCCAGTCTGGGCGGGAGCTATGAGCAGTTCTTC

j_call: TRBJ1-1
d_call: .
clone_size: .
v_call: TRBV9
cdr3_aa: CASSAIMNTEAFF
cdr3_nt: TGTGCCAGCAGCGCAATCATGAACACTGAAGCTTTCTTT

j_call: TRBJ1-1
d_call: TRBD1
clone_size: .
v_call: TRBV4-1
cdr3_aa: CASSQNPGGTEAFF
cdr3_nt: TGCGCCAGCAGCCAAAACCCAGGGGGCACTGAAGCTTTCTTT

j_call: TRBJ1-4
d_call: .
clone_size: .
v_call: TRBV28
cdr3_aa: CASSFLDRLFF
cdr3_nt: TGTGCCAGCAGTTTCCTGGACAGACTGTTTTTT

j_call: TRBJ2-3
d_call: .
clone_size: .
v_call: TRBV11-2
cdr3_aa: CASSLDPRADTQYF
cdr3_nt: TGTGCCAGCAGCTTAGATCCGAGAGCAGATACGCAGTATTTT

j_call: TRBJ2-3
d_call: .
clone_size: .
v_call: TRBV7-3
cdr3_aa: CATPMSGLNPDTQYF
cdr3_nt: TGTGCCACCCCCATGTCCGGGTTGAACCCCGATACGCAGTATTTT

j_call: TRBJ2-7
d_call: .
clone_size: .
v_call: TRBV28
cdr3_aa: CASSLGTDSGYEQYF
cdr3_nt: TGTGCCAGCAGCCTAGGAACCGATAGCGGTTACGAGCAGTACTTC

j_call: TRBJ2-3
d_call: TRBD2
clone_size: .
v_call: TRBV18
cdr3_aa: CASSSTSGRSRDTQYF
cdr3_nt: TGTGCCAGCTCATCGACTAGCGGGAGGAGTAGAGATACGCAGTATTTT

j_call: TRBJ2-6
d_call: TRBD1
clone_size: few
v_call: TRBV28
cdr3_aa: CASRTGTGLSGANVLTF
cdr3_nt: TGTGCCAGCAGGACCGGGACAGGGCTCTCTGGGGCCAACGTCCTGACTTTC

j_call: TRBJ2-1
d_call: TRBD2
clone_size: .
v_call: TRBV7-8
cdr3_aa: CASSLGLAGYNEQFF
cdr3_nt: TGTGCCAGCAGCTTGGGACTAGCGGGGTACAATGAGCAGTTCTTC

j_call: TRBJ2-1
d_call: TRBD1
clone_size: .
v_call: TRBV7-9
cdr3_aa: CASSYPDREPNEQFF
cdr3_nt: TGTGCCAGCAGCTACCCGGACAGGGAACCCAATGAGCAGTTCTTC

j_call: TRBJ1-5
d_call: .
clone_size: .
v_call: TRBV6-1
cdr3_aa: CASRPTQGSNQPQHF
cdr3_nt: TGTGCCAGCAGACCCACTCAGGGCTCTAATCAGCCCCAGCATTTT

j_call: TRBJ2-1
d_call: .
clone_size: few
v_call: TRBV14
cdr3_aa: CASSPITFLSYNEQFF
cdr3_nt: TGTGCCAGCAGCCCAATAACATTCCTCTCCTACAATGAGCAGTTCTTC

j_call: TRBJ2-1
d_call: .
clone_size: once
v_call: TRBV18
cdr3_aa: CASSLKTGPYNERFF
cdr3_nt: TGTGCCAGCTCACTTAAGACAGGACCCTACAATGAGCGGTTCTTC

j_call: TRBJ2-7
d_call: .
clone_size: .
v_call: TRBV6-4
cdr3_aa: CASSLDGTTSYEQYF
cdr3_nt: TGTGCCAGCAGCTTGGACGGGACAACTTCCTACGAGCAGTACTTC

j_call: TRBJ1-5
d_call: .
clone_size: .
v_call: TRBV19
cdr3_aa: CASSRVRDIVQPQHF
cdr3_nt: TGTGCCAGTAGCAGGGTCCGGGACATAGTTCAGCCCCAGCATTTT

j_call: TRBJ1-3
d_call: .
clone_size: .
v_call: TRBV30
cdr3_aa: CAWSGEENTIYF
cdr3_nt: TGTGCCTGGAGTGGAGAAGAAAACACCATATATTTT

j_call: TRBJ1-3
d_call: .
clone_size: .
v_call: TRBV27
cdr3_aa: CASRHDSSSGNTIYF
cdr3_nt: TGTGCCAGCAGGCATGACTCCAGCTCTGGAAACACCATATATTTT

j_call: TRBJ1-4
d_call: .
clone_size: once
v_call: TRBV7-6
cdr3_aa: CASSLAGGIATNEKLFF
cdr3_nt: TGTGCCAGCAGCTTAGCGGGAGGGATTGCAACTAATGAAAAACTGTTTTTT

j_call: TRBJ1-2
d_call: .
clone_size: .
v_call: TRBV2
cdr3_aa: CASSKGQNYGYTF
cdr3_nt: TGTGCCAGCAGTAAAGGACAGAACTATGGCTACACCTTC

j_call: TRBJ1-1
d_call: TRBD1
clone_size: .
v_call: TRBV30
cdr3_aa: CAWSVPGTDNTEAFF
cdr3_nt: TGTGCCTGGAGTGTGCCCGGGACAGATAACACTGAAGCTTTCTTT

j_call: TRBJ2-7
d_call: .
clone_size: .
v_call: TRBV7-9
cdr3_aa: CASSLLEVYEQYF
cdr3_nt: TGTGCCAGCAGCTTATTAGAAGTTTACGAGCAGTACTTC

j_call: TRBJ2-1
d_call: TRBD1
clone_size: .
v_call: TRBV7-9
cdr3_aa: CASSFRGQGYNEQFF
cdr3_nt: TGTGCCAGCAGCTTTAGGGGACAGGGGTACAATGAGCAGTTCTTC

j_call: TRBJ1-3
d_call: .
clone_size: once
v_call: TRBV4-2
cdr3_aa: CASSQSSVPGNTIYF
cdr3_nt: TGTGCCAGCAGCCAATCCTCTGTTCCTGGAAACACCATATATTTT

j_call: TRBJ2-7
d_call: TRBD2
clone_size: .
v_call: TRBV7-9
cdr3_aa: CASSPRDVLAGGSSYEQYF
cdr3_nt: TGTGCCAGCAGCCCACGGGATGTACTAGCGGGAGGTAGCTCCTACGAGCAGTACTTC

j_call: TRBJ2-2
d_call: TRBD1
clone_size: .
v_call: TRBV7-9
cdr3_aa: CASRRAQNRGQNTGELFF
cdr3_nt: TGTGCCAGCAGACGCGCCCAAAACAGGGGACAGAACACCGGGGAGCTGTTTTTT

j_call: TRBJ1-1
d_call: .
clone_size: .
v_call: TRBV13
cdr3_aa: CASSLKHSGRNTEAFF
cdr3_nt: TGTGCCAGCAGCTTAAAACATTCGGGGAGGAACACTGAAGCTTTCTTT

j_call: TRBJ1-6
d_call: .
clone_size: once
v_call: TRBV2
cdr3_aa: CASSEGQEHSPLHF
cdr3_nt: TGTGCCAGCAGTGAAGGCCAGGAACATTCACCCCTCCACTTT

j_call: TRBJ2-4
d_call: .
clone_size: .
v_call: TRBV13
cdr3_aa: CASSSLLLTEGIQYF
cdr3_nt: TGTGCCAGCAGCTCCCTGTTGTTGACCGAGGGCATTCAGTACTTC